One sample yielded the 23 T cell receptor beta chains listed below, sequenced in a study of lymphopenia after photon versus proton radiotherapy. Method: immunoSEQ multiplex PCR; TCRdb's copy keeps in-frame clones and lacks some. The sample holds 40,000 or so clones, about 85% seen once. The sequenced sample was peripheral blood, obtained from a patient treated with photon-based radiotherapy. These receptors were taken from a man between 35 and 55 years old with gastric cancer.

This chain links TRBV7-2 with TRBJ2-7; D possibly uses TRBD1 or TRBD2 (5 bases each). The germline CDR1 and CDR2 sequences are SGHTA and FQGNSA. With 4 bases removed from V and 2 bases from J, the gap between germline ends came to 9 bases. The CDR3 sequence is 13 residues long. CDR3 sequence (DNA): TGTGCCAGCAGCTCGGGACCTACCTACGAGCAGTACTTC. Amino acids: CASSSGPTYEQYF.

CDR3 nucleotide sequence: TGTGCCAGCAGTTATTCGGAGACCACTGAAGCTTTCTTT. This sequence encodes CASSYSETTEAFF. The rearrangement links TRBV6-5 to TRBJ1-1; D unresolved. Trimming took off 3 bases at V and 4 bases at J, with 9 bases between the two ends. The V gene's germline CDR1 is MNHEY and CDR2 SVGAGI. CDR3 size: 13 residues.

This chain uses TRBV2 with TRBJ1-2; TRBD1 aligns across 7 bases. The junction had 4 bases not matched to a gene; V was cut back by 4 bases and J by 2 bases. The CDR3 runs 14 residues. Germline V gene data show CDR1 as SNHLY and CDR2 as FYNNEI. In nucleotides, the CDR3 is TGTGCCAGCAGTGGGGGGACAGCGAACTATGGCTACACCTTC. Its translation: CASSGGTANYGYTF.

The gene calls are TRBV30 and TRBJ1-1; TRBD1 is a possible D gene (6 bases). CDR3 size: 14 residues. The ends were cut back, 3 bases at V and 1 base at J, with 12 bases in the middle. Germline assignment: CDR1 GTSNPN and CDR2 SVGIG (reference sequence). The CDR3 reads CAWRTGHPNTEAFF. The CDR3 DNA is TGTGCCTGGAGGACAGGACACCCGAACACTGAAGCTTTCTTT. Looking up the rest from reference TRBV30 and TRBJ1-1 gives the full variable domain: SQTIHQWPATLVQPVGSPLSLECTVEGTSNPNLYWYRQAAGRGLQLLFYSVGIGQISSEVPQNLSASRPQDRQFILSSKKLLLSDSGFYLCAWRTGHPNTEAFFGQGTRLTVV.

In nucleotides, the CDR3 is TGTGCCATCAGCGCCAGCGGGGGGGAAGAGACCCAGTACTTC. Its translation: CAISASGGEETQYF. V usage is TRBV10-3 and J usage is TRBJ2-5; 10 nucleotides align to TRBD2. With 6 bases clipped from V and 3 bases from J, the junction kept 4 bases outside the gene matches. The V gene's germline CDR1 is ENHRY and CDR2 SYGVKD. This CDR3 contains 14 residues.

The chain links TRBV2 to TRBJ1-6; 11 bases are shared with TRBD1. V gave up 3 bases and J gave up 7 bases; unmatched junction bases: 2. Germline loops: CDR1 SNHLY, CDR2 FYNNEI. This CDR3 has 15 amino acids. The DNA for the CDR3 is TGTGCCAGCAGTGAGGGACAGGGGGAAAATTCACCCCTCCACTTT. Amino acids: CASSEGQGENSPLHF.

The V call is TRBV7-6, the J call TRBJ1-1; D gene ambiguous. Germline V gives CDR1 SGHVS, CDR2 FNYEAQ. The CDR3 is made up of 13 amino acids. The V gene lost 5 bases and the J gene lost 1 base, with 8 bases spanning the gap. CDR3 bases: TGTGCCAGCAGCCCGAGGGAGAACACTGAAGCTTTCTTT. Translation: CASSPRENTEAFF.

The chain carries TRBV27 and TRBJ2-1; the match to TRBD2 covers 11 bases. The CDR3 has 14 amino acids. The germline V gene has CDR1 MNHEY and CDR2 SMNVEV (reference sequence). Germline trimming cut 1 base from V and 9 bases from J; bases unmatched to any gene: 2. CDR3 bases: TGTGCCAGCAGTTTATTACTAGCGGGGGCTGAGCAGTTCTTC. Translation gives CASSLLLAGAEQFF.

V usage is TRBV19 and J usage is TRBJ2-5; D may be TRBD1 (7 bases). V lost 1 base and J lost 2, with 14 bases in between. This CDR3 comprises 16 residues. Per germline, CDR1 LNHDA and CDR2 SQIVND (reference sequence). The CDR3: CASSIGRGVGQETQYF. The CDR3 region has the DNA TGTGCCAGTAGTATAGGCAGGGGGGTGGGGCAAGAGACCCAGTACTTC.

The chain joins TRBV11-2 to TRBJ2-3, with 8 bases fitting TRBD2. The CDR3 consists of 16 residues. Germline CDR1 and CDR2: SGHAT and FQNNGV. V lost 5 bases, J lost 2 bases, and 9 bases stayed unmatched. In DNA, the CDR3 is TGTGCCAGCAGCAGCGCAGGACTAGCCAACACAGATACGCAGTATTTT. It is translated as CASSSAGLANTDTQYF.

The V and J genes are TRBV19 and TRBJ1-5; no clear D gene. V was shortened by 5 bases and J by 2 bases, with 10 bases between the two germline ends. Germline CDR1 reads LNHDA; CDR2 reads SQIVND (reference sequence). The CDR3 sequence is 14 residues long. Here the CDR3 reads CASSSGGGNQPQHF. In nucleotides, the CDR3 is TGTGCCAGTAGTTCTGGAGGCGGCAATCAGCCCCAGCATTTT.

CDR3 in amino acids: CASSSGLTGEKLFF. In DNA form, the CDR3 reads TGTGCCAGCAGTTCGGGGCTGACGGGTGAAAAACTGTTTTTT. This rearrangement joins TRBV27 to TRBJ1-4; tentative D call: TRBD1 (5 bases). This CDR3 has 14 residues. Germline lookup yields CDR1 MNHEY and CDR2 SMNVEV (reference sequence). V lost 4 bases, J lost 7 bases, and 13 bases lay in between.

The CDR3: CASSLEFSGETQYF. CDR3 in DNA: TGTGCCAGCAGCTTGGAGTTTAGCGGAGAGACCCAGTACTTC. The rearrangement joins TRBV5-4 to TRBJ2-5, with a possible D match to TRBD2 (6 bases). Germline assignment: CDR1 SGHNT and CDR2 YYREEE (reference sequence). The length of the CDR3 is 14 residues. The ends were cut back, 0 bases at V and 4 bases at J, with 10 bases in the middle. Complete variable domain (other parts from reference TRBV5-4 and TRBJ2-5): ETGVTQSPTHLIKTRGQQVTLRCSSQSGHNTVSWYQQALGQGPQFIFQYYREEENGRGNFPPRFSGLQFPNYSSELNVNALELDDSALYLCASSLEFSGETQYFGPGTRLLVL.

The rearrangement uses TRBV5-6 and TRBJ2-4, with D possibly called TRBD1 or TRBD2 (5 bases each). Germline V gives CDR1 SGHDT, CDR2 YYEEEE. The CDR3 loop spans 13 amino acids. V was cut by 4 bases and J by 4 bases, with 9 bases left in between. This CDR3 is CASSPGRKNIQYF. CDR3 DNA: TGTGCCAGCAGCCCGGGACGTAAAAACATTCAGTACTTC.

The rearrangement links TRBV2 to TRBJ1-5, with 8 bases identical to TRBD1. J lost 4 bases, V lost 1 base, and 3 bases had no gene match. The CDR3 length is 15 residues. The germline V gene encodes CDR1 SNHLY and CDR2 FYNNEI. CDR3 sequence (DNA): TGTGCCAGCAGTGAAGGGACAGGGTATAATCAGCCCCAGCATTTT. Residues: CASSEGTGYNQPQHF.

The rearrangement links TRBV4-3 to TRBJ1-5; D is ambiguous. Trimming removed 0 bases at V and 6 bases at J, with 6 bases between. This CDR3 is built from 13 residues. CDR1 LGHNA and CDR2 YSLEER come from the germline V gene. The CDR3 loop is CASSQEVSQPQHF. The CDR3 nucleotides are TGCGCCAGCAGCCAAGAAGTCAGTCAGCCCCAGCATTTT.

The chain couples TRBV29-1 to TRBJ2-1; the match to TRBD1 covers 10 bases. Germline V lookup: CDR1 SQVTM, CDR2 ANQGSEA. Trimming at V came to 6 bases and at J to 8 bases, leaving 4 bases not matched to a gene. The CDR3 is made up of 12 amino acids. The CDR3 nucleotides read TGCAGCGTGCGGACAGGGGGGTATGAGCAGTTCTTC. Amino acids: CSVRTGGYEQFF.

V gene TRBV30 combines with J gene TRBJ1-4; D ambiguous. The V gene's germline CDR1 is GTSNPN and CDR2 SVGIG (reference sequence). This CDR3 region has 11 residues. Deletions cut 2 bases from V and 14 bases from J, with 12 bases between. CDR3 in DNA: TGTGCCTGGAGTACTAACCGTCCCCTGTTTTTT. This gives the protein CAWSTNRPLFF.

CDR3 coding DNA: TGTGCCAGTAGTACCAAAATTGACCGCGGAAACACCATATATTTT. As protein: CASSTKIDRGNTIYF. V is TRBV19 and J is TRBJ1-3, with no clear D. Trimming removed 4 bases at V and 4 bases at J, with 14 bases between. CDR3 length equals 15 residues. The germline V gene encodes CDR1 LNHDA and CDR2 SQIVND (reference sequence).

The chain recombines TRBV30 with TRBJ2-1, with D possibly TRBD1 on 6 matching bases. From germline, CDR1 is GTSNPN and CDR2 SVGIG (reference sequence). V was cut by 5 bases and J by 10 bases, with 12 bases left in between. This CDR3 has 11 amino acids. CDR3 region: CAWSRGDEQFF. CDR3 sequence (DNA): TGTGCCTGGTCCAGGGGCGACGAGCAGTTCTTC.

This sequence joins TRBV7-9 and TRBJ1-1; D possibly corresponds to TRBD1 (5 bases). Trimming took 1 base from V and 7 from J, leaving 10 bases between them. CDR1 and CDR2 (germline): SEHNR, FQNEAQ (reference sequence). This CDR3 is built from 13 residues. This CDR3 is CASSLVGAREAFF. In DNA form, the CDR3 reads TGTGCCAGCAGCTTAGTTGGGGCGCGTGAAGCTTTCTTT.

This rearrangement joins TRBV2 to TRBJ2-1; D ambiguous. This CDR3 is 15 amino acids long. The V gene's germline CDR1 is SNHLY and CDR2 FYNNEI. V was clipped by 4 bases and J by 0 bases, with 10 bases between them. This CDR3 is CASSVGKSSYNEQFF. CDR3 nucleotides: TGTGCCAGCAGTGTCGGCAAGAGCTCCTACAATGAGCAGTTCTTC.

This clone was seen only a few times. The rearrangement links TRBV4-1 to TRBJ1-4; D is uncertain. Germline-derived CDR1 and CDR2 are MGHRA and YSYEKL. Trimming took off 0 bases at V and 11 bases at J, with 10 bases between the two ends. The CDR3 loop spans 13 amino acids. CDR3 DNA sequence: TGCGCCAGCAGCCAAGATTACGGGAACAAACTGTTTTTT. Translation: CASSQDYGNKLFF.